Below are 19 T cell receptor beta chains sequenced from a single sample in a study of early T cells in non-severe SARS-CoV-2 infection. TCRdb processed the 5' RACE reads anew with MiXCR; each CDR3 protein has one entry. The table records some 66,000 distinct CDR3 sequences, less than 9.5% of them present only once. The sample consisted of whole blood. The receptors were gathered from an adult who was a healthcare worker with PCR-confirmed SARS-CoV-2 infection or an uninfected control (not recorded which).

This clonotype turned up a few times. The V and J genes are TRBV7-3 and TRBJ2-5; TRBD2 aligns across 7 bases. The CDR3 loop spans 13 amino acids. The trim removed 2 bases at V and 4 bases at J, leaving 1 base unmatched. The germline gives CDR1 SGHTA, CDR2 FQGTGA. CDR3 nucleotides: TGTGCCAGCAGCTTATCGGGGGGAGAGACCCAGTACTTC. Translating gives CASSLSGGETQYF.

The chain recombines TRBV12-3 or TRBV12-4 with TRBJ1-1, with 7 positions matching TRBD1. The ends lost 6 bases at V and 5 bases at J; junction bases unmatched: 6. The CDR3 spans 13 residues. The CDR3 bases are TGTGCCAGCAGAAAGACAGGGTGGACTGAAGCTTTCTTT. The encoded protein is CASRKTGWTEAFF.

This clonotype was counted many times. The rearrangement links TRBV6-5 to TRBJ1-5; TRBD1 might be the D (5 bases). The CDR3 runs to 14 residues. Germline CDR1 reads MNHEY; CDR2 reads SVGAGI. The ends were cut back, 0 bases at V and 8 bases at J, with 11 bases in the middle. CDR3 bases: TGTGCCAGCAGTTACTCACGCGGGACTAAGCCCCAGCATTTT. Translated, it gives CASSYSRGTKPQHF.

The CDR3 spells CASSLGPSGSEKNGELFF. In DNA form, the CDR3 reads TGTGCCAGCAGTTTGGGTCCTAGCGGGAGTGAAAAGAACGGGGAGCTGTTTTTT. The rearrangement joins TRBV12-3 or TRBV12-4 to TRBJ2-2; 10 bases are shared with TRBD2. The CDR3 loop spans 18 amino acids. After removal of 3 bases from V and 7 bases from J, the junction contained 14 bases not matched to a gene.

This clonotype was counted only a few times. The chain has TRBV18 and TRBJ2-1; 7 positions match TRBD2. The CDR3 extends over 14 amino acids. The germline V gene encodes CDR1 KGHSH and CDR2 LQKENI. J lost 10 bases, V lost 3 bases, and 9 bases had no gene match. CDR3 bases: TGTGCCAGCTCACCTGACACTGAAGCGGGGGAGCAGTTCTTC. Protein product: CASSPDTEAGEQFF.

This clonotype appeared a few times. The rearrangement joins TRBV4-2 to TRBJ2-5; D gene unclear. V was clipped by 1 base and J by 2 bases, with 8 bases between them. The CDR3 is 14 amino acids. In germline, CDR1 is LGHNA, CDR2 YNFKEQ. CDR3 sequence: CASSQGAAQETQYF. The CDR3 DNA reads TGTGCCAGCAGCCAAGGGGCAGCACAAGAGACCCAGTACTTC.

The chain uses TRBV18 and TRBJ2-3, with 7 bases aligning to TRBD1. From germline, CDR1 is KGHSH and CDR2 LQKENI. The trim removed 0 bases at V and 4 bases at J, leaving 10 bases unmatched. This CDR3 region has 17 residues. CDR3 sequence reads: CASSPPVEGAKADTQYF. The CDR3, as DNA: TGTGCCAGCTCACCACCGGTAGAGGGGGCGAAGGCAGATACGCAGTATTTT.

The J gene is TRBJ2-1, the V gene TRBV20-1; TRBD2 matches at 9 bases. This CDR3 has 16 amino acids. The germline gives CDR1 DFQATT, CDR2 SNEGSKA (reference sequence). Losses at the gene ends were 0 bases for V and 3 bases for J; bases not matched to a gene: 6. CDR3 protein: CSARDQSSGSYNEQFF. DNA for the CDR3: TGCAGTGCTAGAGACCAAAGTAGCGGGAGCTACAATGAGCAGTTCTTC.

The chain uses TRBV14 and TRBJ2-1, with TRBD2 identical over 11 bases. The ends lost 0 bases at V and 7 bases at J; junction bases unmatched: 8. This CDR3 has 17 residues. Germline lookup yields CDR1 SGHDN and CDR2 FVKESK. The CDR3 coding sequence is TGTGCCAGCAGCCAAGATTGGGGCCTAGCGGGAGGAAATGAGCAGTTCTTC. Translated, it gives CASSQDWGLAGGNEQFF.

This clonotype came up many times. The V and J genes are TRBV5-6 and TRBJ1-1; the match to TRBD1 covers 9 bases. V lost 6 bases to trimming and J lost 4 bases; unmatched junction nucleotides: 10. Looked up from germline, CDR1 is SGHDT and CDR2 is YYEEEE. The CDR3 is 15 amino acids. CDR3 sequence: CASTDTGGAGTEAFF. In DNA, the CDR3 is TGTGCCAGCACCGATACAGGGGGCGCGGGCACTGAAGCTTTCTTT. Full variable domain (missing parts from reference TRBV5-6 and TRBJ1-1): DAGVTQSPTHLIKTRGQQVTLRCSPKSGHDTVSWYQQALGQGPQFIFQYYEEEERQRGNFPDRFSGHQFPNYSSELNVNALLLGDSALYLCASTDTGGAGTEAFFGQGTRLTVV.

This clonotype was observed a few times. The rearrangement links TRBV6-5 to TRBJ1-6; TRBD1 matches at 7 bases. The CDR3 has 16 amino acids. Germline CDR1 is MNHEY and CDR2 is SVGAGI. V gave up 4 bases and J gave up 8 bases; unmatched junction bases: 11. Here the CDR3 reads CASSLTPGQIDSPLHF. The CDR3 nucleotides are TGTGCCAGCAGTTTAACCCCGGGACAGATAGATTCACCCCTCCACTTT.

This clonotype was picked up many times. This chain links TRBV11-2 with TRBJ2-7; TRBD2 agrees at 10 bases. Germline V lookup: CDR1 SGHAT, CDR2 FQNNGV. This CDR3 comprises 16 residues. Trimming took 5 bases from V and 3 from J; bases not matched to a gene: 10. In DNA form, the CDR3 reads TGTGCCAGCAGCCCACTGCAGCGGGAGGGGAACTACGAGCAGTACTTC. As protein: CASSPLQREGNYEQYF.

The chain links TRBV5-5 to TRBJ2-1; D unclear. Germline V gives CDR1 SGHKS, CDR2 YYEKEE (reference sequence). This CDR3 has 15 residues. Trimming stripped 6 bases from V and 8 bases from J, with 21 bases between. This chain's CDR3 is CASTKGWRPGDEQFF. In nucleotides, the CDR3 is TGTGCCAGCACCAAAGGATGGCGGCCTGGGGATGAGCAGTTCTTC.

The V call is TRBV5-1, the J call TRBJ2-6, with 7 bases fitting TRBD1. J was trimmed by 2 bases and V by 2 bases; bases with no gene match: 7. Germline CDR1 reads SGHRS; CDR2 reads YFSETQ. This CDR3 has 17 amino acids. This CDR3 reads CASSFGTAFPGANVLTF. The CDR3 coding sequence is TGCGCCAGCAGCTTCGGGACAGCTTTCCCTGGGGCCAACGTCCTGACTTTC.

The chain uses TRBV6-1 and TRBJ2-2; D remains unclear. Germline lookup yields CDR1 MNHNS and CDR2 SASEGT. V lost 9 bases and J lost 5, with 16 bases in between. The CDR3 is 14 residues long. CDR3 sequence: CASTTLDRTGELFF. For the CDR3, the DNA is TGTGCCAGTACAACTCTGGACCGTACCGGGGAGCTGTTTTTT.

The CDR3: CASSSDGGQAQYF. The CDR3 DNA reads as TGTGCCAGCAGTTCCGATGGGGGACAGGCGCAGTATTTT. This chain connects TRBV6-2 or TRBV6-3 to TRBJ2-3; 8 bases map to TRBD1. The germline V gene encodes CDR1 MNHEY and CDR2 SVGEGT. With V trimmed by 4 bases and J by 10 bases, 7 bases remained unmatched. The CDR3 has 13 amino acids.

V and J are TRBV7-6 and TRBJ2-7, with 9 positions matching TRBD1. Per the germline V gene, CDR1 is SGHVS and CDR2 is FNYEAQ. CDR3 length equals 14 residues. Trimming cost V 3 bases and J 6 bases; bases outside gene matches: 6. CDR3 bases: TGTGCCAGCAGCTTTTCGGGACAGGGTACCGAGCAGTACTTC. It encodes CASSFSGQGTEQYF.

This clonotype was seen more than once but under ten times. The CDR3 here is CASSPSLAGVANEQFF. The CDR3 DNA sequence: TGTGCCAGCAGTCCGAGTCTAGCGGGAGTAGCCAATGAGCAGTTCTTC. This chain uses TRBV7-8 with TRBJ2-1; 10 positions match TRBD2. The CDR3 is 16 amino acids. Germline V gene sequence: CDR1 SGHVS, CDR2 FQNEAQ. With V trimmed by 6 bases and J by 6 bases, 11 bases remained unmatched.

The chain is built from TRBV5-1 and TRBJ1-3, with a possible D match to TRBD1 (5 bases). In germline, CDR1 is SGHRS, CDR2 YFSETQ. The V and J ends lost 0 bases and 4 bases respectively, with 14 bases between them. The CDR3 spans 16 residues. The CDR3 DNA reads TGCGCCAGCAGCTTGGACGGGGCCGGACGGGGAAACACCATATATTTT. It codes for CASSLDGAGRGNTIYF.